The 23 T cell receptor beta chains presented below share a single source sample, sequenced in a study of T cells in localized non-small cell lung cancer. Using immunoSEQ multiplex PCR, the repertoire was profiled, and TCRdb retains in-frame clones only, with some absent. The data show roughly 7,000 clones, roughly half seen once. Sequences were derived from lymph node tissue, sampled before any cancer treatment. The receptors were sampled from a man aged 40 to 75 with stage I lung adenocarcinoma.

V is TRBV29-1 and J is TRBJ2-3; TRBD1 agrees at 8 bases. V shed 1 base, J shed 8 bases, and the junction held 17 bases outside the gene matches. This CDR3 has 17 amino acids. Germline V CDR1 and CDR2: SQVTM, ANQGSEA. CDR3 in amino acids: CSVEGGQGKGARGTQYF. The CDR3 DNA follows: TGCAGCGTTGAAGGAGGACAGGGAAAGGGGGCTAGGGGTACGCAGTATTTT.

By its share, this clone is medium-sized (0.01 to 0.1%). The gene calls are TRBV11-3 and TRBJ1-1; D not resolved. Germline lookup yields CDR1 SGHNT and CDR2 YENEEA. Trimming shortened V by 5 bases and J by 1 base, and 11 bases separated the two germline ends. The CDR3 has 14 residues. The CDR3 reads CASSPDLQNTEAFF. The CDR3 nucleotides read TGTGCCAGCAGCCCAGACCTCCAGAACACTGAAGCTTTCTTT.

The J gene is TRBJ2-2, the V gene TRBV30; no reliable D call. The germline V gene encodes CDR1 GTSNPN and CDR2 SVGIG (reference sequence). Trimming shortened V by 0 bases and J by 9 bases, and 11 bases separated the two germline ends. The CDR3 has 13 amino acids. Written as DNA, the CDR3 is TGTGCCTGGAGTGTATCAGGCAACCGGGAGCTGTTTTTT. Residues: CAWSVSGNRELFF.

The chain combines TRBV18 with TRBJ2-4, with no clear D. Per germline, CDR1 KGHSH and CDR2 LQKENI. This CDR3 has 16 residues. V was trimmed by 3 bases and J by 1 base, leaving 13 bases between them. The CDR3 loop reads CASSPPGPVAKNIQYF. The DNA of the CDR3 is TGTGCCAGCTCACCCCCGGGCCCTGTTGCCAAAAACATTCAGTACTTC.

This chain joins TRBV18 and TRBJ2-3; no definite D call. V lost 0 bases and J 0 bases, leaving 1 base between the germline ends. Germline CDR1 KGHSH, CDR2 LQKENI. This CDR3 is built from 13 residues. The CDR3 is CASSPPSTDTQYF. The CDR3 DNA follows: TGTGCCAGCTCACCACCTAGCACAGATACGCAGTATTTT.

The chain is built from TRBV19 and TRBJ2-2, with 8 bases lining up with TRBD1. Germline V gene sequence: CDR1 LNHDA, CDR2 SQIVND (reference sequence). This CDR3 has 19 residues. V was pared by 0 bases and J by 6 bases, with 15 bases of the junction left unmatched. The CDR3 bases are TGTGCCAGTAGTATAGATCGAGCGGCGCCAGGGGGCTCTGCCGGGGAGCTGTTTTTT. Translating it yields CASSIDRAAPGGSAGELFF. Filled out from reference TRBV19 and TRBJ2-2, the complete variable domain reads DGGITQSPKYLFRKEGQNVTLSCEQNLNHDAMYWYRQDPGQGLRLIYYSQIVNDFQKGDIAEGYSVSREKKESFPLTVTSAQKNPTAFYLCASSIDRAAPGGSAGELFFGEGSRLTVL.

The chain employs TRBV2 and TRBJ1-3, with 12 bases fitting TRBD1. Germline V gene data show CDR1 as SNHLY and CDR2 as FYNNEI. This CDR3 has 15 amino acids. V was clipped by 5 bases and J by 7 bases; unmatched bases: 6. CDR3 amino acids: CASSIYGTGGNTIYF. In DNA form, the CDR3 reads TGTGCCAGCAGTATTTACGGGACAGGGGGCAACACCATATATTTT.

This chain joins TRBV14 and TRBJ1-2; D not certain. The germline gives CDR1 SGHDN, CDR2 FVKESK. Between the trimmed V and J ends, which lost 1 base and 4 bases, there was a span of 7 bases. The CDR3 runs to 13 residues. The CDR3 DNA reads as TGTGCCAGCAGCCAAGGACACCTCTATGGCTACACCTTC. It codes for CASSQGHLYGYTF.

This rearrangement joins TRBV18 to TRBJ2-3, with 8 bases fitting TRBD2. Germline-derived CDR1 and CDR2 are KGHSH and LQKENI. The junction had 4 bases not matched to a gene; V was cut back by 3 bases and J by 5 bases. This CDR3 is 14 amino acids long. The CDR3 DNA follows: TGTGCCAGCTCACCGAGCGGGAGAATAGATACGCAGTATTTT. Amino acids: CASSPSGRIDTQYF.

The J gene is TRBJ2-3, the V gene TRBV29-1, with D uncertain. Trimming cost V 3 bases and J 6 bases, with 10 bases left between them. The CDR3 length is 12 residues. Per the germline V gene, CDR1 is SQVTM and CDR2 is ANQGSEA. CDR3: CSVEVSSDTQYF. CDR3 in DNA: TGCAGCGTTGAGGTATCATCGGATACGCAGTATTTT.

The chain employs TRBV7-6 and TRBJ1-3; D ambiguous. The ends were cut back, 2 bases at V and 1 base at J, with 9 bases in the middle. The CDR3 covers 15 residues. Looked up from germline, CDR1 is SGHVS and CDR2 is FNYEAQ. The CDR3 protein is CASSLNTRSGNTIYF. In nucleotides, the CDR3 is TGTGCCAGCAGCTTAAATACTCGATCTGGAAACACCATATATTTT.

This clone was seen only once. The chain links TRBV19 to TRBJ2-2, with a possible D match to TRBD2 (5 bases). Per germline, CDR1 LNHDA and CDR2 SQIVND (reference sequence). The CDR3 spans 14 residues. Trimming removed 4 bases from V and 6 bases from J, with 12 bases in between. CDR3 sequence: CASSTGRGPGELFF. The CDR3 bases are TGTGCCAGTAGTACTGGAAGAGGGCCCGGGGAGCTGTTTTTT.

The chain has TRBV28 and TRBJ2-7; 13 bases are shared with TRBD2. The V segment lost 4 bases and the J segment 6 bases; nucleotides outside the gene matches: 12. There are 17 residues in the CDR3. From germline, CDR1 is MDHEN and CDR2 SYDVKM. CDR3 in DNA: TGTGCCAGCAGTTACATCCAACTAGCGGGGGGGCCGATCGAGCAGTACTTC. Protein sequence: CASSYIQLAGGPIEQYF.

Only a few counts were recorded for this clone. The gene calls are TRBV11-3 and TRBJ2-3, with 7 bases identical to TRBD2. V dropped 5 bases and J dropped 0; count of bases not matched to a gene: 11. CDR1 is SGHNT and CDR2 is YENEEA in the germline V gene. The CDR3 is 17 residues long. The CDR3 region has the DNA TGTGCCAGCAGCGGAGCCGGGGGGTCACCTAGCACAGATACGCAGTATTTT. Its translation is CASSGAGGSPSTDTQYF.

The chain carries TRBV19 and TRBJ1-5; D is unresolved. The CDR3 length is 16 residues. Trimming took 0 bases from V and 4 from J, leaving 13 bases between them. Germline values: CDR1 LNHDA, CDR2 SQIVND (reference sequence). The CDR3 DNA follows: TGTGCCAGTAGTATAGACGGGATTGGGAGAAATCAGCCCCAGCATTTT. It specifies CASSIDGIGRNQPQHF.

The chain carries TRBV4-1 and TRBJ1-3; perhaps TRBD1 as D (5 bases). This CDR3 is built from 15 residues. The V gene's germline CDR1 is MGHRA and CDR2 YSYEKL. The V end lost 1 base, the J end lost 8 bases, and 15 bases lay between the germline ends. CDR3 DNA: TGCGCCAGCAGCCAAGGACTGGGGCTCTTGGACACCATATATTTT. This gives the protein CASSQGLGLLDTIYF.

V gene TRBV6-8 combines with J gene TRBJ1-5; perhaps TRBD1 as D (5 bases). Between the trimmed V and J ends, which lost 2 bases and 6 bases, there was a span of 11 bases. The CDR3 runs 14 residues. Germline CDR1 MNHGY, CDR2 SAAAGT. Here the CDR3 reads CASSYGRESQPQHF. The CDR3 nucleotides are TGTGCCAGCAGTTACGGCAGGGAGAGTCAGCCCCAGCATTTT.

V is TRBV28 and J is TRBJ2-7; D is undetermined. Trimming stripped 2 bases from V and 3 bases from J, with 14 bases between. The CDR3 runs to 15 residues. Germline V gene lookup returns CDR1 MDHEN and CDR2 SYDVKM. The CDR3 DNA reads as TGTGCCAGCAGTTTAACGGACCATACCTTCTACGAGCAGTACTTC. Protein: CASSLTDHTFYEQYF.

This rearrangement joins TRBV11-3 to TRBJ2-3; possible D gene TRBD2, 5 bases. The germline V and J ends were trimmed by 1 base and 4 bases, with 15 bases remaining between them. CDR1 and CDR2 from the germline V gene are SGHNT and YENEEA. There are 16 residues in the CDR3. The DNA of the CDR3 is TGTGCCAGCAGCTTAGGGGAAGGAGGAAGGGCAGATACGCAGTATTTT. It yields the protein CASSLGEGGRADTQYF.

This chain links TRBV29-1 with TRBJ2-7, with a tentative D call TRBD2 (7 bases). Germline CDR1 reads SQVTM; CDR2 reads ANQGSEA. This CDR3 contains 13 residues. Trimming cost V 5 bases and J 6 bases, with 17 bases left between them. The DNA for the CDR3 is TGCAGCGTTAGTGGTAGGGGGGGTCTCGAGCAGTACTTC. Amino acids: CSVSGRGGLEQYF.

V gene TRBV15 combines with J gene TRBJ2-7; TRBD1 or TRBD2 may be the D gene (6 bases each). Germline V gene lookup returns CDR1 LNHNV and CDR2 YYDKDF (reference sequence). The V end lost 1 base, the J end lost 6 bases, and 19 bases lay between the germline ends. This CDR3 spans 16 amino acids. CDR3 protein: CATSRAYSGGAGEQYF. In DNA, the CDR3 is TGTGCCACCAGCAGAGCCTATTCCGGGGGCGCGGGCGAGCAGTACTTC.

The CDR3 reads CSGSGSYNEQFF. The CDR3 DNA reads as TGCAGCGGTAGCGGCTCCTACAATGAGCAGTTCTTC. V and J are TRBV29-1 and TRBJ2-1; the D gene is possibly TRBD2 (6 bases). CDR3 length equals 12 residues. The V gene lost 7 bases and the J gene lost 0 bases, with 7 bases spanning the gap. Germline V gene lookup returns CDR1 SQVTM and CDR2 ANQGSEA.

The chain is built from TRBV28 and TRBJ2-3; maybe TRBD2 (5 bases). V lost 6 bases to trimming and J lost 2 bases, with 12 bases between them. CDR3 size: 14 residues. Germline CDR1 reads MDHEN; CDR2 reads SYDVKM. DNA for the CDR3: TGTGCCAGCAGCCCCCGGGATCTCACAGATACGCAGTATTTT. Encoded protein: CASSPRDLTDTQYF.